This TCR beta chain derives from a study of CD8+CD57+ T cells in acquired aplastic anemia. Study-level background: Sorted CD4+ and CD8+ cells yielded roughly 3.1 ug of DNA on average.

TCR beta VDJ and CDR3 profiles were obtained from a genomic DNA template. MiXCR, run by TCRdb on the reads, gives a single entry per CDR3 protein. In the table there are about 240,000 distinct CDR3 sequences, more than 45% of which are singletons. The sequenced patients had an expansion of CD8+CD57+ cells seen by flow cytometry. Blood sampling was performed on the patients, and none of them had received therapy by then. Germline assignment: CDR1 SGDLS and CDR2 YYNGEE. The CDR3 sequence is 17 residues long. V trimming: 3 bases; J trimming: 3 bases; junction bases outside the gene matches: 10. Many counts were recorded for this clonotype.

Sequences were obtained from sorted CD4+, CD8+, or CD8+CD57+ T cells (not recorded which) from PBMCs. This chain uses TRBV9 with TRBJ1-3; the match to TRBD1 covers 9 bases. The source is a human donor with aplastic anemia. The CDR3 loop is CASSGPGQGNSGNTIYF. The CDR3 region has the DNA TGTGCCAGCAGCGGACCGGGACAGGGAAATAGTGGAAACACCATATATTTT.